The sequence of this T cell receptor beta chain was determined in a study of blood T cell repertoires in COVID-19 (dated by TCRdb to the early 2020s). As for the study more broadly: Samples from collaborators originated in the United States, Italy and Spain and spanned both the acute and convalescent phases of COVID-19. The material from the prospective study consisted of cDNA or gDNA derived from T cells, B-cell-depleted T cells, or PBMCs. The dataset comprised deeply sampled blood TCRbeta repertoires from subjects exposed to, actively infected with, or recovered from COVID-19. The repertoires were made available in a free public database intended to serve as a resource for research on the immune response to SARS-CoV-2. The samples were drawn from the first 160 participants of the ongoing ImmuneRACE study and from 950 to 1,500 subjects provided by 6 global collaborators. A de-identified subject ID, COVID-19 status, age in years and sex were almost always included in the sample metadata. Where HLA class I and class II types were available, the types were taken from metadata supplied by the sample provider, not from assay-based typing.

The collaborating institutions used their own protocols to collect whole blood in K2EDTA tubes. For TCRbeta analysis, collaborator samples were shipped as frozen whole blood, as isolated PBMCs, or as DNA extracted from either sample type. Comment on this clone: Its antigen is still unknown. No base quality information exists; no much larger clone differs at one position.

The immunoSEQ Assay, a bias-controlled multiplex PCR, was used to amplify TCRbeta CDR3 regions from genomic DNA. From the authors' description of their analysis: Within the assay, amplification of reference gene primers was used to estimate how many nucleated cells each sample contained. Sequence reads were collapsed and filtered to measure the absolute abundance of every unique TCRbeta CDR3 rearrangement. For each sample, productive Simpson clonality was calculated as the square root of Simpson's diversity index across productive rearrangements. The clones in this table, taken by TCRdb from immuneACCESS, are in-frame only. Not every clone is retained; where verified, under half of the shortfall comes from an unresolved V gene, and the cause of the rest is unknown. The D gene and trimming were derived from the DNA, and the V and J assignments and clone size from that table. This sample comprises approximately 190,000 clones, roughly four fifths of them detected only once. The ten largest clones add up to about 6% of the sample.

Overall results and qualifications from the work: The amount of clinical and demographic metadata varied by source and participant and was provided uncurated.

The germline V gene gives CDR1 as SNHLY and CDR2 as FYNNEI. At the junction V is shortened by 5 bases and J by 2 bases; bases outside the gene matches: 14. There are 17 amino acids in the CDR3, from cysteine to phenylalanine inclusive. CDR3 DNA only is kept here, 51 bases in frame from base 1. Sequenced: peripheral blood. This receptor was obtained from a woman aged 40 to 50 with acute or convalescent COVID-19. The rearranged segments are TRBV2 and TRBJ2-7; 8 nucleotides in the junction match TRBD2. The CDR3 region reads CASSTGTSGGNPYEQYF. DNA sequence: TGTGCCAGCAGTACCGGGACTAGTGGGGGCAACCCCTACGAGCAGTACTTC. This CDR3, with the reference TRBV2 and TRBJ2-7 proteins standing in past its ends, gives the full variable domain EPEVTQTPSHQVTQMGQEVILRCVPISNHLYFYWYRQILGQKVEFLVSFYNNEISEKSEIFDDQFSVERPDGSNFTLKIRSTKLEDSAMYFCASSTGTSGGNPYEQYFGPGTRLTVT.